These 12 T cell receptor beta chains were sequenced from one sample in a study of T cells after yellow fever vaccination. One entry per CDR3 protein results from TCRdb running MiXCR on the 5' RACE reads. Of hundreds of thousands of distinct CDR3 sequences listed, 9% to 15% were seen once; the top ten hold under 15%. The input for sequencing was PBMCs, taken on the day of the yellow fever booster vaccination. These receptors were collected from a man aged 25 to 40 who received the YFV17D yellow fever vaccine.

This clonotype occurred a few times. The chain carries TRBV10-3 and TRBJ2-5; D unclear. The V gene lost 6 bases and the J gene lost 5 bases, with 19 bases spanning the gap. Looked up from germline, CDR1 is ENHRY and CDR2 is SYGVKD. The CDR3 is 15 residues long. This chain's CDR3 is CAIRSSTLAEETQYF. CDR3 DNA sequence: TGTGCCATCAGATCATCCACCTTAGCCGAGGAGACCCAGTACTTC.

The rearrangement uses TRBV29-1 and TRBJ2-7; TRBD1 matches at 7 bases. The CDR3 sequence is 13 residues long. Trimming at V came to 3 bases and at J to 6 bases, leaving 8 bases not matched to a gene. From germline, CDR1 is SQVTM and CDR2 ANQGSEA. Written as DNA, the CDR3 is TGCAGCGTTGATGGGACAGATTTAGGCGAGCAGTACTTC. This translates into CSVDGTDLGEQYF.

This clonotype was seen repeatedly, ten times or more. J is TRBJ2-2 and V is TRBV2, with 11 nucleotides matching TRBD2. Germline CDR1 SNHLY, CDR2 FYNNEI. The length of the CDR3 is 19 residues. V shed 8 bases, J shed 4 bases, and the junction held 18 bases outside the gene matches. CDR3 region: CASHPPGTSGQRFTGELFF. The CDR3 DNA is TGTGCCAGCCACCCCCCCGGGACTAGCGGCCAACGATTCACCGGGGAGCTGTTTTTT.

This clonotype has a handful of counts. The chain combines TRBV19 with TRBJ2-2; D might be TRBD1 or TRBD2, each matching 5 bases. The CDR3 runs 14 residues. CDR1 LNHDA and CDR2 SQIVND come from the germline V gene (reference sequence). V shed 5 bases and J shed 1 base, with 8 bases lying between them. The CDR3 nucleotides are TGTGCCAGTAGTCCGGGACGGAACACCGGGGAGCTGTTTTTT. Translated, it gives CASSPGRNTGELFF.

The chain combines TRBV24-1 with TRBJ2-2; tentative D call: TRBD1 (6 bases). Germline values: CDR1 KGHDR, CDR2 SFDVKD. The CDR3 length is 15 residues. V was cut by 4 bases and J by 2 bases, with 10 bases left in between. CDR3 loop: CATSENRVNTGELFF. The CDR3 DNA reads as TGTGCCACCAGTGAAAACAGGGTAAACACCGGGGAGCTGTTTTTT.

The rearrangement joins TRBV6-1 to TRBJ2-7; D is perhaps TRBD1 or TRBD2 (7 bases each). Trimming stripped 11 bases from V and 3 bases from J, with 17 bases between. The CDR3 spans 13 residues. The germline gives CDR1 MNHNS, CDR2 SASEGT. CDR3: CAGQGGAFYEQYF. CDR3 nucleotide sequence: TGTGCCGGCCAGGGGGGGGCCTTCTACGAGCAGTACTTC.

This clonotype came up many times. The J gene is TRBJ2-3, the V gene TRBV6-4; tentative D call: TRBD1 (5 bases). This CDR3 region has 15 residues. Germline V CDR1 and CDR2: MRHNA, SNTAGT. V lost 3 bases and J lost 1, with 11 bases in between. This CDR3 is CASSEGVFGTDTQYF. The CDR3 DNA sequence: TGTGCCAGCAGTGAAGGGGTCTTTGGCACAGATACGCAGTATTTT.

The chain links TRBV5-1 to TRBJ2-2, with 13 bases matching TRBD2. This CDR3 is 18 amino acids long. After removal of 4 bases from V and 4 bases from J, the junction contained 10 bases not matched to a gene. Germline CDR1 is SGHRS and CDR2 is YFSETQ. Here the CDR3 DNA reads TGCGCCAGCAGCCGTATACCGGGACTAGCGGGAATCACCGGGGAGCTGTTTTTT. Amino acid sequence: CASSRIPGLAGITGELFF.

This clonotype has only a few counts. At one boundary the junction diverges from the germline segment, which might be a read error. The chain has TRBV20-1 and TRBJ2-2; 11 bases are a match to TRBD2. Germline V gene data show CDR1 as DFQATT and CDR2 as SNEGSKA (reference sequence). The CDR3 has 16 residues. In nucleotides, the CDR3 is TGCTGTGCTAGAGTCACTAGCGGGAGTAACACCGGGGAGCTGTTTTTT. This gives the protein CCARVTSGSNTGELFF.

This clonotype has a handful of counts. The chain uses TRBV15 and TRBJ2-7, with D unclear. Looked up from germline, CDR1 is LNHNV and CDR2 is YYDKDF (reference sequence). V was shortened by 0 bases and J by 6 bases, with 6 bases between the two germline ends. This CDR3 is 12 amino acids long. Here the CDR3 reads CATSRDTAEQYF. CDR3 DNA sequence: TGTGCCACCAGCAGAGATACAGCCGAGCAGTACTTC.

This clonotype was seen a handful of times. V gene TRBV12-3 or TRBV12-4 combines with J gene TRBJ2-7; D possibly matches TRBD1 or TRBD2 (5 bases each). This CDR3 comprises 16 residues. V lost 5 bases, J lost 0 bases, and 17 bases lay in between. This CDR3 reads CASSGERAGNSYEQYF. The CDR3, as DNA: TGTGCCAGCAGTGGAGAGAGGGCAGGGAACTCCTACGAGCAGTACTTC.

This clonotype occurred a few times. The chain employs TRBV5-5 and TRBJ2-2; D gene ambiguous. V lost 0 bases and J 7 bases, leaving 19 bases between the germline ends. The CDR3 is made up of 17 amino acids. In germline, CDR1 is SGHKS, CDR2 YYEKEE (reference sequence). CDR3 DNA: TGTGCCAGCAGCTTGGAGACGAATCGATTACTGGTCGGGGAGCTGTTTTTT. Its protein product is CASSLETNRLLVGELFF. The variable domain in full, with the rest retrieved from reference TRBV5-5 and TRBJ2-2, is DAGVTQSPTHLIKTRGQQVTLRCSPISGHKSVSWYQQVLGQGPQFIFQYYEKEERGRGNFPDRFSARQFPNYSSELNVNALLLGDSALYLCASSLETNRLLVGELFFGEGSRLTVL.